This is a list of T cell receptor beta chains from one sample in a study of blood T cell repertoires in COVID-19. Libraries were prepared by immunoSEQ multiplex PCR; TCRdb keeps only in-frame clonotypes and omits some of them. This repertoire shows about 200,000 clones, 85% to 90% found once; its top ten account for under 30%. The specimen was PBMCs or T cells enriched from blood (not recorded which). All receptors derive from a middle-aged woman in a cohort exposed to, infected with or recovered from COVID-19 (not recorded which). CDR3s include the opening cysteine and the closing phenylalanine or tryptophan. The D gene is left open where the match is weak. Not every row has a clone size; where given, it reads once, few, many or a size class.

V: TRBV2
J: TRBJ2-2
size: NA
D: NA
CDR3: CASSEGRSLNTGELFF
DNA: TGTGCCAGCAGTGAAGGCAGATCTCTGAACACCGGGGAGCTGTTTTTT

V: TRBV11-2
J: TRBJ2-1
size: NA
D: TRBD1
CDR3: CASSTGTATYNEQFF
DNA: TGTGCCAGCAGTACCGGGACAGCTACCTACAATGAGCAGTTCTTC

V: TRBV19
J: TRBJ2-7
size: once
D: NA
CDR3: CASSSRRGYEQYF
DNA: TGTGCCAGTAGTAGCCGACGGGGCTACGAGCAGTACTTC

V: TRBV28
J: TRBJ2-7
size: once
D: TRBD2
CDR3: CASSPFAGGSSYEQYF
DNA: TGTGCCAGCAGTCCGTTCGCGGGGGGCTCCTCCTACGAGCAGTACTTC

V: TRBV4-1
J: TRBJ1-1
size: NA
D: NA
CDR3: CASSRITEVNTEAFF
DNA: TGCGCCAGCAGCCGCATAACGGAGGTAAACACTGAAGCTTTCTTT

V: TRBV7-6
J: TRBJ2-1
size: NA
D: NA
CDR3: CASSRRLPRDEQFF
DNA: TGTGCCAGCAGCCGAAGACTACCTCGTGATGAGCAGTTCTTC

V: TRBV5-4
J: TRBJ1-1
size: NA
D: NA
CDR3: CASRRERGTENTEAFF
DNA: TGTGCCAGCAGACGAGAGAGAGGAACGGAGAACACTGAAGCTTTCTTT

V: TRBV18
J: TRBJ1-1
size: NA
D: TRBD1
CDR3: CASSPPRGRNTEAFF
DNA: TGTGCCAGCTCACCGCCCAGGGGGCGGAACACTGAAGCTTTCTTT

V: TRBV7-9
J: TRBJ2-7
size: once
D: NA
CDR3: CASSLATYEQYF
DNA: TGTGCCAGCAGCTTAGCCACCTACGAGCAGTACTTC

V: TRBV27
J: TRBJ2-3
size: NA
D: TRBD2
CDR3: CASSLGLAGPGVPDTQYF
DNA: TGTGCCAGCAGTTTAGGTCTAGCGGGACCAGGGGTCCCAGATACGCAGTATTTT

V: TRBV29-1
J: TRBJ2-5
size: NA
D: TRBD2
CDR3: CSVATSGQETQYF
DNA: TGCAGCGTGGCAACTAGCGGACAAGAGACCCAGTACTTC

V: TRBV27
J: TRBJ1-1
size: NA
D: NA
CDR3: CASRLGTNTEAFF
DNA: TGTGCCAGCAGGCTAGGCACGAACACTGAAGCTTTCTTT

V: TRBV28
J: TRBJ1-5
size: NA
D: TRBD1
CDR3: CASSFAVAGGTQPQHF
DNA: TGTGCCAGCAGTTTTGCTGTGGCAGGGGGCACTCAGCCCCAGCATTTT

V: TRBV4-1
J: TRBJ2-5
size: many
D: TRBD2
CDR3: CASSPGLAEETQYF
DNA: TGCGCCAGCAGCCCGGGACTAGCGGAAGAGACCCAGTACTTC

V: TRBV9
J: TRBJ1-1
size: few
D: TRBD1
CDR3: CASSPTGMDTEAFF
DNA: TGTGCCAGCAGCCCGACAGGGATGGACACTGAAGCTTTCTTT

V: TRBV24-1
J: TRBJ2-7
size: NA
D: TRBD1
CDR3: CATGQGGSYEQYF
DNA: TGTGCCACCGGACAGGGAGGTTCGTACGAGCAGTACTTC

V: TRBV2
J: TRBJ1-2
size: NA
D: TRBD1
CDR3: CASSSLGQHNNYGYTF
DNA: TGTGCCAGCAGCTCTTTGGGACAGCATAATAACTATGGCTACACCTTC

V: TRBV14
J: TRBJ2-3
size: once
D: NA
CDR3: CASSNTKVDTQYF
DNA: TGTGCCAGCAGCAACACTAAAGTAGATACGCAGTATTTT

V: TRBV4-1
J: TRBJ2-7
size: NA
D: NA
CDR3: CASSSLKQYF
DNA: TGCGCCAGCAGCTCGTTAAAGCAGTACTTC

V: TRBV9
J: TRBJ1-4
size: NA
D: TRBD1
CDR3: CASSGTGGLPEKLFF
DNA: TGTGCCAGCAGCGGGACAGGGGGCCTTCCTGAAAAACTGTTTTTT

V: TRBV18
J: TRBJ1-5
size: NA
D: NA
CDR3: CASSPWSGGDSNQPQHF
DNA: TGTGCCAGCTCCCCTTGGAGTGGCGGAGATAGCAATCAGCCCCAGCATTTT

V: TRBV3-1/TRBV3-2
J: TRBJ2-7
size: NA
D: TRBD2
CDR3: CASSATSGRAHEQYF
DNA: TGTGCCAGCAGCGCGACTAGCGGGAGAGCCCACGAGCAGTACTTC

V: TRBV14
J: TRBJ1-4
size: NA
D: TRBD1
CDR3: CASSRWDRVTTNEKLFF
DNA: TGTGCCAGCAGCCGATGGGACAGGGTCACAACTAATGAAAAACTGTTTTTT

V: TRBV6-4
J: TRBJ2-1
size: NA
D: NA
CDR3: CASSAGDFDEQFF
DNA: TGTGCCAGCAGTGCTGGGGACTTCGATGAGCAGTTCTTC

V: TRBV25-1
J: TRBJ2-7
size: once
D: TRBD1
CDR3: CASSGYRDRGWEQYF
DNA: TGTGCCAGCAGTGGCTACCGGGACAGGGGTTGGGAGCAGTACTTC

V: TRBV28
J: TRBJ2-1
size: NA
D: TRBD1
CDR3: CASSLLLGQGPYNEQFF
DNA: TGTGCCAGCAGTCTTCTCCTAGGACAGGGACCTTACAATGAGCAGTTCTTC

V: TRBV27
J: TRBJ1-1
size: NA
D: NA
CDR3: CASTPMGAGTEAFF
DNA: TGTGCCAGCACTCCGATGGGGGCCGGCACTGAAGCTTTCTTT

V: TRBV19
J: TRBJ1-4
size: NA
D: TRBD1
CDR3: CASSTGQGGEKLFF
DNA: TGTGCCAGTAGTACCGGACAGGGCGGTGAAAAACTGTTTTTT

V: TRBV27
J: TRBJ2-1
size: NA
D: NA
CDR3: CASSLSGSSYNEQFF
DNA: TGTGCCAGCAGTTTGTCGGGTAGCTCCTACAATGAGCAGTTCTTC

V: TRBV6-5
J: TRBJ1-2
size: few
D: TRBD1
CDR3: CASSQAGGDYGYTF
DNA: TGTGCCAGCAGCCAAGCAGGGGGTGACTATGGCTACACCTTC

V: TRBV6-2/TRBV6-3
J: TRBJ1-2
size: NA
D: NA
CDR3: CASSYDAEVGYTF
DNA: TGTGCCAGCAGTTACGATGCAGAGGTTGGCTACACCTTC

V: TRBV7-9
J: TRBJ1-6
size: NA
D: TRBD1
CDR3: CASSLDRGLYNSPLHF
DNA: TGTGCCAGCAGCTTAGACAGGGGGTTGTATAATTCACCCCTCCACTTT

V: TRBV5-5
J: TRBJ1-5
size: NA
D: NA
CDR3: CASSLDRSNQPQHF
DNA: TGTGCCAGCAGCTTGGACAGGAGCAATCAGCCCCAGCATTTT

V: TRBV30
J: TRBJ2-7
size: NA
D: TRBD2
CDR3: CAWSSGRGSSYEQYF
DNA: TGTGCCTGGAGTAGCGGGAGGGGGAGCTCCTACGAGCAGTACTTC

V: TRBV7-2
J: TRBJ2-7
size: NA
D: TRBD1
CDR3: CASSSGQGPYEQYF
DNA: TGTGCCAGCAGCTCAGGACAGGGCCCCTACGAGCAGTACTTC